This T cell receptor beta chain was sequenced during a study of blood T cell repertoires in COVID-19. Looking at the study overall: The United States, Italy and Spain supplied acute and convalescent COVID-19 samples.

The CDR3 runs 18 residues. The germline CDR1 and CDR2 sequences are SGHRS and YFSETQ. The J segment lost 3 bases and the V segment lost 0 bases, leaving 8 bases of the junction unmatched. Seattle researchers signed up patients amid active infection and tracked them longitudinally. In the original processing: Estimated nucleated cell counts came from reference gene primer amplification. The assay was immunoSEQ multiplex PCR, and TCRdb's table has in-frame clones only and misses some. The V and J calls and the clone size are those of that table, but D and trimming were determined from the DNA. Counted here are 250,000 to 400,000 clones, approximately 89% occurring once; the ten biggest clones make up around 1.6%. This clone was detected once.

The source is a woman aged 25 to 39 with COVID-19, enrolled during active disease. Material: peripheral blood. This sequence joins TRBV5-1 and TRBJ2-1; 11 bases fit TRBD1. In DNA, the CDR3 is TGCGCCAGCAGCTTGGGTCCCCCCGGGACAGGGGGCTACAATGAGCAGTTCTTC. Translating it yields CASSLGPPGTGGYNEQFF.